This TCR beta chain was found in a study of CD8+ T cells in alopecia areata. Study-level results: On tofacitinib, scalp and blood still held many of the expanded lesional clones.

Germline V gene sequence: CDR1 MNHEY, CDR2 SVGAGI. The V and J ends lost 6 bases and 4 bases respectively, with 18 bases between them. The CDR3 totals 15 residues. Treatment in this sample: oral pan-JAK inhibitor, 5-10 mg twice daily. This clone was observed a few times. Its antigen remains unidentified. Sequencing used cDNA as its template, made by extracting RNA and reverse transcribing it. Method: immunoSEQ multiplex PCR; TCRdb's copy keeps in-frame clones and lacks some. The sample contains under 200,000 clones, about two thirds of which appear only once. This sequence originates from a human donor with alopecia areata. The material was CD4+ T cells sorted from blood, obtained at week 4, from a patient treated with tofacitinib. The rearrangement links TRBV6-5 to TRBJ2-5, with TRBD2 as a possible D gene (7 bases). The CDR3: CASRRPGGRGETQYF. The CDR3 DNA reads TGTGCCAGCAGGCGACCGGGGGGCCGGGGAGAGACCCAGTACTTC.